The present entry profiles one T cell receptor (beta chain) with its context. The antigen remains unidentified. The sample comes from a study of cytomegalovirus exposure and HLA in healthy donors. The primer mix had 60 Vbeta and 13 Jbeta primers. The protocol was immunoSEQ multiplex PCR, while the TCRdb copy is restricted to in-frame clones and leaves out a portion. The sample data list about 210,000 clones. V shed 2 bases, J shed 10 bases, and the junction held 12 bases outside the gene matches. The CDR3 extends over 17 amino acids. The germline CDR1 and CDR2 sequences are SGHVS and FQNEAQ. General study results and limits: Prediction of most subjects' HLA-A and HLA-B alleles by TCR beta sequences was reportedly accurate. One variant, a missense change in DCLRE1C, was linked in a later analysis to TCR beta V- and J-gene trimming. Some V segments (TRBV6-2 and TRBV6-3 among them) were excluded as indistinguishable.

This clonotype originated in a young woman in good health and CMV-seropositive. The chain carries TRBV7-8 and TRBJ1-5; 12 bases line up with TRBD1. Sequencing used PBMCs. CDR3 DNA: TGTGCCAGCAGCTTATTTCAGGGACAGGGGGCGCGGGAACCCCAGCATTTT. Its translation is CASSLFQGQGAREPQHF.